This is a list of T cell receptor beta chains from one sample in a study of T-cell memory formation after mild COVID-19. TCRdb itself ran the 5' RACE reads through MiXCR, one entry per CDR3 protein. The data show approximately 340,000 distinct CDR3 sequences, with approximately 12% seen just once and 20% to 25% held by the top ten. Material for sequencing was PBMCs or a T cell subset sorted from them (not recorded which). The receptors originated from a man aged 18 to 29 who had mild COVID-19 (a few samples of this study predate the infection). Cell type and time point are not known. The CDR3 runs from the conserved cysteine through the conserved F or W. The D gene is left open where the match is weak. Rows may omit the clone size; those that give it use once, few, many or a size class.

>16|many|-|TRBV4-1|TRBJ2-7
CASSQDRGQANYEQYF
TGCGCCAGCAGCCAAGATCGGGGGCAGGCTAACTACGAGCAGTACTTC
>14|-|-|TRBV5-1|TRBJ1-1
CDSSLFGENTEAFF
TGCGACAGCAGCTTGTTCGGGGAGAACACTGAAGCTTTCTTT
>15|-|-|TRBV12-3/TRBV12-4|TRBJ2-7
CASSFSRFRTYEQYF
TGTGCCAGCAGTTTTAGCCGGTTTCGAACCTACGAGCAGTACTTC
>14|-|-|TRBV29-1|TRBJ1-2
CSVEDYRRNYGYTF
TGCAGCGTTGAAGACTACAGGCGTAACTATGGCTACACCTTC
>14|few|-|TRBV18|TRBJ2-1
CASSPFQENNEQFF
TGTGCCAGCTCACCTTTCCAGGAGAACAATGAGCAGTTCTTC
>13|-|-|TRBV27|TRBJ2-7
CASSLLISYEQYF
TGTGCCAGCAGCCTCCTTATTAGCTACGAGCAGTACTTC
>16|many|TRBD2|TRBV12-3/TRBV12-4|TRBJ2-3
CASSLAFSGGADTQYF
TGTGCCAGCAGTTTAGCCTTTAGCGGGGGGGCGGATACGCAGTATTTT
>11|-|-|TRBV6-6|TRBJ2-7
CASTPGREQYF
TGTGCCAGCACCCCGGGTCGGGAGCAGTACTTC
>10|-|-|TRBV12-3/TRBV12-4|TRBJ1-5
CASRGQPQHF
TGTGCCAGCAGGGGGCAGCCCCAGCATTTT
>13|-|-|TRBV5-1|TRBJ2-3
CASSITGPDTQYF
TGCGCCAGCAGCATCACCGGGCCAGATACGCAGTATTTT
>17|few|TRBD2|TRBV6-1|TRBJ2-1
CASSELGSGGSEDEQFF
TGTGCCAGCAGTGAACTCGGTAGCGGGGGATCTGAGGATGAGCAGTTCTTC
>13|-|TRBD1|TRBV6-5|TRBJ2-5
CASIGTDQETQYF
TGTGCCAGCATCGGGACAGACCAAGAGACCCAGTACTTC
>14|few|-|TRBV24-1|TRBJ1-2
CATSDPPASRGYTF
TGTGCCACCAGTGATCCTCCCGCGTCCCGTGGCTACACCTTC
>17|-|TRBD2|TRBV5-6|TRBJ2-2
CASSPFGGKGLTGELFF
TGTGCCAGCAGCCCGTTCGGGGGGAAGGGTTTGACCGGGGAGCTGTTTTTT
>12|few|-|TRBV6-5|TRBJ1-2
CASAPGKGGYTF
TGTGCCAGCGCCCCGGGCAAGGGGGGCTACACCTTC
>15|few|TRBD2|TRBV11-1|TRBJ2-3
CASRLTGLVADTQYF
TGTGCCAGCAGACTTACGGGACTAGTCGCAGATACGCAGTATTTT
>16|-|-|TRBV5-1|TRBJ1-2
CASSSMEGRQNYGYTF
TGCGCCAGCAGCTCGATGGAGGGACGGCAGAACTATGGCTACACCTTC
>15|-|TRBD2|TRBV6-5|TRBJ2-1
CASSSSGGKVGEQFF
TGTGCCAGCAGCTCTTCGGGAGGGAAGGTTGGTGAGCAGTTCTTC
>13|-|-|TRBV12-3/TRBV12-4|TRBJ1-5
CASSLSSPQPQHF
TGTGCCAGCAGTTTGTCCTCTCCTCAGCCCCAGCATTTT
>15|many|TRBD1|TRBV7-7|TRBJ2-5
CASSSGTGWYETQYF
TGTGCTAGCAGCTCCGGGACAGGGTGGTACGAGACCCAGTACTTC
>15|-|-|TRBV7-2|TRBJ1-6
CASRALGSYNSPLHF
TGTGCCAGCAGGGCTCTGGGTTCCTATAATTCACCCCTCCACTTT
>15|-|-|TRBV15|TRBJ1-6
CATSRVRGMGSPLHF
TGTGCCACCAGCAGAGTACGGGGAATGGGCTCACCCCTCCACTTT
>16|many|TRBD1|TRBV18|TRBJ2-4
CASSPGTGITKNIQYF
TGTGCCAGCTCACCGGGGACAGGGATCACCAAAAACATTCAGTACTTC
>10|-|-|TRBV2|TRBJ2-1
CASSELRQFF
TGTGCCAGCAGTGAACTCAGACAGTTCTTC
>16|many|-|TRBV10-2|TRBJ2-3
CASRRLAPDSTDTQYF
TGCGCCTCCCGGCGGCTGGCACCAGATAGCACAGATACGCAGTATTTT
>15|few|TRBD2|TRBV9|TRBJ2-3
CASSGTSRDTDTQYF
TGTGCCAGCAGCGGGACTAGCAGAGACACAGATACGCAGTATTTT